This T cell receptor (beta chain) is from a study of blood T cell repertoires in COVID-19. Study in general: Italy, Spain and the United States were the sources of the convalescent and acute COVID-19 samples. From T cells, B-cell-depleted T cells, or PBMCs came the material, which was cDNA or gDNA.

In the original processing: For nucleated cells, counts were estimated from reference gene primer amplification. Here immunoSEQ multiplex PCR was the method, and the copy in TCRdb shows in-frame clones only, minus some. V and J calls and clone size follow that table, whereas D and trimming were derived from the DNA. The profile shows 70,000 to 75,000 clones, 81% of them singletons. CDR3 length equals 15 residues. CDR1 SGHRS and CDR2 YFSETQ come from the germline V gene. V shed 4 bases and J 3 bases; nucleotides not matched to a gene: 8. The chain has TRBV5-1 and TRBJ2-7; 9 bases fit TRBD1. The material sequenced was peripheral blood. The TCR sequence derives from a woman aged 65 to 85 with acute or convalescent COVID-19. CDR3 DNA sequence: TGCGCCAGCAGCACCGACAGGGGGGGACTCTACGAGCAGTACTTC. Residues: CASSTDRGGLYEQYF. Filled out from reference TRBV5-1 and TRBJ2-7, the complete variable domain reads KAGVTQTPRYLIKTRGQQVTLSCSPISGHRSVSWYQQTPGQGLQFLFEYFSETQRNKGNFPGRFSGRQFSNSRSEMNVSTLELGDSALYLCASSTDRGGLYEQYFGPGTRLTVT.